One sample yielded the 24 T cell receptor beta chains listed below, sequenced in a study of monozygotic twins with inflammatory bowel disease. TCRdb reanalyzed the 5' RACE reads and collapses them to one entry per CDR3 protein, without DNA. The sample has 170,000 or so distinct CDR3 sequences. Sample: blood. These receptors all come from a human donor with ulcerative colitis or Crohn's disease, or a healthy co-twin of an affected twin (not recorded which).

The chain couples TRBV10-3 to TRBJ1-4. The CDR3 is 13 amino acids. Per the germline V gene, CDR1 is ENHRY and CDR2 is SYGVKD. CDR3 in amino acids: CAITGGPNEKLFF.

The V call is TRBV20-1, the J call TRBJ1-1; TCRdb's assignment of TRBD1 cannot be checked, as there is no DNA. Germline V gene data show CDR1 as DFQATT and CDR2 as SNEGSKA (reference sequence). The CDR3 has 15 amino acids. The CDR3 region is CSARDSDRGVAEAFF.

This sequence joins TRBV5-1 and TRBJ2-3. The germline V gene encodes CDR1 SGHRS and CDR2 YFSETQ. This CDR3 comprises 14 residues. This CDR3 is CASSLDTMADTQYF.

This chain connects TRBV4-1 to TRBJ2-7. This CDR3 has 15 residues. CDR1 and CDR2 from the germline V gene are MGHRA and YSYEKL. The CDR3 is CASSQDSTLTYEQYF.

The chain recombines TRBV7-2 with TRBJ2-1; TCRdb calls TRBD1, which cannot be checked without DNA. This CDR3 is 13 amino acids long. Germline CDR1 and CDR2: SGHTA and FQGNSA. CDR3 in amino acids: CASSSNRDNEQFF.

The chain is built from TRBV3-1 and TRBJ1-2; the TCRdb call, TRBD1, lacks DNA for checking. The length of the CDR3 is 16 residues. Germline values: CDR1 LGHDT, CDR2 YNNKEL (reference sequence). CDR3 sequence: CASSQDGGGANYGYTF.

The V call is TRBV28, the J call TRBJ2-1; there is no DNA to check the TCRdb D call of TRBD2. This CDR3 has 15 amino acids. CDR1 MDHEN and CDR2 SYDVKM come from the germline V gene. CDR3 residues: CASSSSLLAVNEQFF.

The V and J genes are TRBV27 and TRBJ2-2; TCRdb indicates TRBD1, and absent DNA this call remains unverified. The CDR3 runs to 13 residues. Germline V gives CDR1 MNHEY, CDR2 SMNVEV (reference sequence). The CDR3 protein is CASSLLGAGELFF.

The chain uses TRBV7-2 and TRBJ2-5. CDR3 length equals 14 residues. The germline V gene encodes CDR1 SGHTA and CDR2 FQGNSA. CDR3 loop: CASSSQVTQETQYF.

CDR3 loop: CASTPTSAVVGDEQYF. The chain is built from TRBV11-2 and TRBJ2-7; TCRdb calls TRBD2, which cannot be checked without DNA. This CDR3 spans 16 amino acids. Germline CDR1 is SGHAT and CDR2 is FQNNGV.

The chain carries TRBV6-2 or TRBV6-3 and TRBJ2-2; TCRdb gives TRBD1 as the D gene, but with no DNA this cannot be confirmed. The CDR3 has 14 residues. The germline V gene has CDR1 MNHEY and CDR2 SVGEGT. The CDR3 protein is CASSYGGITGELFF.

The V gene is TRBV5-6, the J gene TRBJ1-1; the TCRdb D gene call, TRBD1, has no DNA to confirm it. The CDR3 totals 15 residues. Germline CDR1 is SGHDT and CDR2 is YYEEEE. The CDR3 loop reads CASSSLTGRATEAFF.

The chain recombines TRBV20-1 with TRBJ2-1; the D call of TRBD1 rests on TCRdb alone, since no DNA is present to check it. The length of the CDR3 is 15 residues. The germline V gene has CDR1 DFQATT and CDR2 SNEGSKA (reference sequence). CDR3 in amino acids: CSARRPGPIYNEQFF.

This chain connects TRBV14 to TRBJ1-3. The CDR3 runs 14 residues. CDR1 is SGHDN and CDR2 is FVKESK in the germline V gene. Here the CDR3 reads CASSQDRVGNTIYF.

The V gene is TRBV7-2, the J gene TRBJ1-4. The CDR3 runs 17 residues. Germline values: CDR1 SGHTA, CDR2 FQGNSA. CDR3 protein: CASSLVVLRTTNEKLFF.

The CDR3 sequence is CASSRGWGGVYEQYF. The J gene is TRBJ2-7, the V gene TRBV27; the TCRdb D gene call, TRBD2, has no DNA to confirm it. CDR3 length: 15 residues. Germline-derived CDR1 and CDR2 are MNHEY and SMNVEV (reference sequence).

The rearrangement joins TRBV10-2 to TRBJ2-5. CDR3 length: 14 residues. Germline V gives CDR1 WSHSY, CDR2 SAAADI. The CDR3 sequence is CASSEPDPRETQYF.

The V and J genes are TRBV5-1 and TRBJ2-1; TCRdb selects TRBD2, and the lack of DNA leaves this call unchecked. Germline lookup yields CDR1 SGHRS and CDR2 YFSETQ. This CDR3 has 15 residues. Here the CDR3 reads CASSLQRGGRDEQFF. Together with reference TRBV5-1 and TRBJ2-1, the CDR3 gives the full variable domain: KAGVTQTPRYLIKTRGQQVTLSCSPISGHRSVSWYQQTPGQGLQFLFEYFSETQRNKGNFPGRFSGRQFSNSRSEMNVSTLELGDSALYLCASSLQRGGRDEQFFGPGTRLTVL.

The chain has TRBV7-2 and TRBJ2-7; lacking DNA, the TRBD1 call made by TCRdb goes unchecked. This CDR3 has 15 residues. CDR1 SGHTA and CDR2 FQGNSA come from the germline V gene. The chain's CDR3 is CASSSPGQAEYEQYF.

The chain has TRBV5-1 and TRBJ1-5. In germline, CDR1 is SGHRS, CDR2 YFSETQ. The CDR3 runs to 15 residues. CDR3: CASSFGWGPNQPQHF.

The chain joins TRBV5-1 to TRBJ2-5; as DNA is missing, the TRBD2 call by TCRdb cannot be tested. Germline-derived CDR1 and CDR2 are SGHRS and YFSETQ. The CDR3 is 13 residues long. The CDR3 spells CASSPEDQETQYF.

This chain uses TRBV28 with TRBJ2-2; TCRdb lists TRBD1, though no DNA is available to test this call. Looked up from germline, CDR1 is MDHEN and CDR2 is SYDVKM. The CDR3 has 11 residues. The CDR3 spells CAGAGTGELFF.

CDR3 residues: CPSSASAYEQYF. This chain links TRBV7-9 with TRBJ2-7. In germline, CDR1 is SEHNR, CDR2 FQNEAQ (reference sequence). The CDR3 extends over 12 amino acids.

V gene TRBV30 combines with J gene TRBJ2-7. The CDR3 loop spans 13 amino acids. In germline, CDR1 is GTSNPN, CDR2 SVGIG (reference sequence). CDR3 in amino acids: CAWSETLRTEQYF.